This T cell receptor beta chain was retrieved from a study of cytomegalovirus exposure and HLA in healthy donors (TCRdb year 2017). Notes on the research overall: According to a later analysis, the 120 or so validation repertoires were produced on the same platform as the roughly 700 repertoires of the first cohort. The aim of the study was to test whether cataloging public T cell receptors could identify signatures of past pathogen exposure. Besides the first cohort of some 670 subjects, a separate validation cohort made up of around 120 different subjects was used. The study combined high-throughput TCR immunosequencing, statistical association of individual TCRs with disease status, and machine learning to predict cytomegalovirus infection status.

Overall study results and their limits: In vitro tests confirmed that a few of the cytomegalovirus-associated TCR beta chains recognize cytomegalovirus antigens. The validation cohort had no HLA typing available for a later analysis, so co-occurrence within that cohort was assessed over all 130 or so repertoires. The authors suggested that the approach could potentially be generalized to other disease states and immunological phenotypes. A later analysis found that TCRs clustered in the first cohort also tended to co-occur in the 95 to 150 validation repertoires, with roughly 95% of cluster scores above 0. In both the original and validation cohorts, the classifier was reported to diagnose cytomegalovirus status with high specificity and sensitivity. Most TCR sequences were seen in very few donors, while some public TCRs were found in many individuals. In the study, about 150 TCR beta chains were listed as associated with cytomegalovirus.

Separate from the approximately 670-subject first cohort, the validation cohort of 95 to 150 subjects was the group to which the donors belonged. The method behind the library was the immunoSEQ multiplex PCR assay. For the original study's pipeline: A statistical classification framework was built to diagnose cytomegalovirus status from the catalog of TCR beta chain sequences. Entries here come from immuneACCESS through TCRdb and include only in-frame sequences with V and J called. Some clones fail to appear in such tables; in the studies checked, an unresolved V gene covers under half of the shortfall, and the cause of the remainder is unknown. V and J calls and clone size are those listed in that table; D and trimming were worked out from the DNA. This sample is represented by 150,000 or so clones; approximately 89% of them were singletons. Of the sample, about 9.9% falls within the top ten clones.

Regarding this clone: Its antigen target is currently unknown. There are no base qualities to consult, and no much larger clone falls within one base.

Per the germline V gene, SGHTA is the CDR1 and FQGNSA is the CDR2. The CDR3 has 14 amino acids, counting the end cysteine and phenylalanine. Of all the DNA, just the CDR3 is kept, 42 bases in frame from base 1. V sheds 2 bases and J sheds 9 bases, leaving 11 bases between their ends. This TCR derives from a young woman in good health and CMV-seropositive. The sequencing input was PBMCs. The chain is made from TRBV7-2 and TRBJ1-6, with the D segment identity uncertain. The CDR3 protein is CASSLNPGISPLHF. Read as DNA, the sequence is TGTGCCAGCAGCTTAAATCCGGGGATTTCACCCCTCCACTTT.